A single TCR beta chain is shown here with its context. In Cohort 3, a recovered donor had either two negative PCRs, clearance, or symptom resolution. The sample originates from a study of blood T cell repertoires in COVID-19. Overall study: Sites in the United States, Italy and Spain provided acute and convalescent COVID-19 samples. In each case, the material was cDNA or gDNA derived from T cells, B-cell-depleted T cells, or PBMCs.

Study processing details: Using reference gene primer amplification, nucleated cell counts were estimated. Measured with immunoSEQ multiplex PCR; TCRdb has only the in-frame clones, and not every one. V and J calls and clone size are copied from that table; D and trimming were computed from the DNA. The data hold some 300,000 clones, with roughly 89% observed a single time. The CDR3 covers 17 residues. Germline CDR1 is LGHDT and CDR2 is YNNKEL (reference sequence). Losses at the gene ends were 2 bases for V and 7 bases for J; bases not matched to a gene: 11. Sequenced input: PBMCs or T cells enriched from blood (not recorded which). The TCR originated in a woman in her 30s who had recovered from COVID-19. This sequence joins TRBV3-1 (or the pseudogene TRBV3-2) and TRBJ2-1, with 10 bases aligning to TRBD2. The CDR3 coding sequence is TGTGCCAGCAGCCAACTAGCGGGAGCAGGGTCTAGGAATGAGCAGTTCTTC. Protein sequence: CASSQLAGAGSRNEQFF.